This section outlines one TCR beta chain sequence together with its context. Its antigen is unidentified. This entry belongs to a study of radiotherapy plus CTLA-4 blockade in lung cancer. Whole-study findings and limits: In blood, tumor-derived TCR clones expanded after radiotherapy plus ipilimumab.

TCRdb's table, derived via immunoSEQ multiplex PCR, lists solely in-frame clones and lacks some. This sample has some 37,000 clones; around 79% occur once, and the top ten carry 8.5% to 9%. Germline V lookup: CDR1 SGHDT, CDR2 YYEEEE. V was shortened by 0 bases and J by 2 bases, with 7 bases between the two germline ends. The CDR3 length is 14 residues. The sequenced sample was peripheral blood, obtained from a patient treated with radiotherapy plus ipilimumab. V and J are TRBV5-6 and TRBJ2-3, with D possibly being TRBD1 (6 bases). This receptor was taken from a human donor with non-small cell lung cancer who had stable disease on radiotherapy plus ipilimumab. The CDR3 region is CASSLDRVTDTQYF. For the CDR3, the DNA is TGTGCCAGCAGCTTGGACAGGGTCACAGATACGCAGTATTTT.